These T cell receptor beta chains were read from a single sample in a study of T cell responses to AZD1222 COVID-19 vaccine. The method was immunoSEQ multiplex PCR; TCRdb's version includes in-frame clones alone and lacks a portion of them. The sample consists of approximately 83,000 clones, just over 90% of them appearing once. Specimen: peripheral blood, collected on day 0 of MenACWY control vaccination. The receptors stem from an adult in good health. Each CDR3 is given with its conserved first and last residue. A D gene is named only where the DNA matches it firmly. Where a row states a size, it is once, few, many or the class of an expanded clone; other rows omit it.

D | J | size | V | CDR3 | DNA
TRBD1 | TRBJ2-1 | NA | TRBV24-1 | CATSEHGTADEQFF | TGTGCCACCAGTGAGCACGGGACAGCGGATGAGCAGTTCTTC
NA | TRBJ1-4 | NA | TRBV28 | CASRPTNEKLFF | TGTGCCAGCAGACCAACTAATGAAAAACTGTTTTTT
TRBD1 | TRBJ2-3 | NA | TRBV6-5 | CASRRPGQGGDTQYF | TGTGCCAGCAGGCGACCGGGACAGGGGGGAGATACGCAGTATTTT
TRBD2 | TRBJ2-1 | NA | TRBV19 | CASSIPGLGNEQFF | TGTGCCAGTAGTATACCGGGACTAGGGAATGAGCAGTTCTTC
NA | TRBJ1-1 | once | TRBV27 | CASSLVGDSNTEAFF | TGTGCCAGCAGTTTAGTCGGGGATTCAAACACTGAAGCTTTCTTT
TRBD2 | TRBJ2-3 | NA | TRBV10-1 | CASTHTSGKADTQYF | TGCGCCAGCACCCATACTAGCGGGAAGGCAGATACGCAGTATTTT
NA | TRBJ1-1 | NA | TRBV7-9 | CAVAERTELSPRAFF | TGTGCCGTAGCGGAGAGGACAGAGCTTTCTCCAAGGGCTTTCTTT
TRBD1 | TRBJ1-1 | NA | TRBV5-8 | CASSFQGAGRAEAFF | TGTGCCAGCAGCTTCCAGGGGGCCGGGAGGGCTGAAGCTTTCTTT
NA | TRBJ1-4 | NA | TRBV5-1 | CASTIGNSATNEKLFF | TGCGCCAGCACCATTGGGAATAGCGCAACTAATGAAAAACTGTTTTTT
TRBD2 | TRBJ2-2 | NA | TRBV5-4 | CASSFQREWTGELFF | TGTGCCAGCAGCTTCCAGCGGGAGTGGACCGGGGAGCTGTTTTTT
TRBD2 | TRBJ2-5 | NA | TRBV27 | CASSLLGLAGPGETQYF | TGTGCCAGCAGTCTCCTGGGACTAGCGGGACCCGGGGAGACCCAGTACTTC
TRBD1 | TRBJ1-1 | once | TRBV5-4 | CASRTGDVGRNTEAFF | TGTGCCAGCAGGACAGGGGACGTGGGGAGGAACACTGAAGCTTTCTTT
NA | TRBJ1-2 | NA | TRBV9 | CASAPESQGTNYGYTF | TGTGCCAGCGCCCCCGAATCGCAGGGGACTAACTATGGCTACACCTTC
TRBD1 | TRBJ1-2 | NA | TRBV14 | CASSPRTGESYTF | TGTGCCAGCAGCCCGCGGACAGGGGAAAGCTACACCTTC
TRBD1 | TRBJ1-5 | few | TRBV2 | CASTLTGGEGQPQHF | TGTGCCAGCACCCTGACAGGGGGTGAGGGCCAGCCCCAGCATTTT
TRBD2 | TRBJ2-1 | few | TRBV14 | CASRITGGPGNEQFF | TGTGCCAGCAGGATAACGGGAGGGCCTGGCAATGAGCAGTTCTTC
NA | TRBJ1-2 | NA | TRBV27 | CASRAREANYGYTF | TGTGCCAGCAGGGCGCGAGAAGCTAACTATGGCTACACCTTC
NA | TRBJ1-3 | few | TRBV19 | CASSEGLNSGNTIYF | TGTGCCAGTAGTGAAGGACTGAACTCTGGAAACACCATATATTTT
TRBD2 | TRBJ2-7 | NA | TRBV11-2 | CASESDAGDYEQYF | TGTGCCAGCGAATCGGATGCGGGAGACTACGAGCAGTACTTC
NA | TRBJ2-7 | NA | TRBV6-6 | CASARQGSYEQYF | TGTGCCAGCGCCCGGCAGGGATCCTACGAGCAGTACTTC
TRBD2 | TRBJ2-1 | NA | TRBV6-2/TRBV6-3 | CASSLSGRALNEQFF | TGTGCCAGCAGTTTATCGGGGAGGGCCCTCAATGAGCAGTTCTTC
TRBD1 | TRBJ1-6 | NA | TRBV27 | CASTKSTTGGSLHF | TGTGCCAGCACTAAAAGCACTACAGGGGGTTCCCTCCACTTT
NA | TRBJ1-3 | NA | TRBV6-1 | CASSASPGGSGNTIYF | TGTGCCAGCAGTGCCTCTCCCGGGGGCTCTGGAAACACCATATATTTT
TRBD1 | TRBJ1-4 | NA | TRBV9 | CASSRQGAANEKLFF | TGTGCCAGCAGTCGACAGGGGGCGGCTAATGAAAAACTGTTTTTT
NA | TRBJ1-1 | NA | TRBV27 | CASSLGMTNTEAFF | TGTGCCAGCAGTTTGGGGATGACGAACACTGAAGCTTTCTTT
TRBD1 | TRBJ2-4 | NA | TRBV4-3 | CASSQDSGQGNDIQYF | TGCGCCAGCAGCCAAGATTCAGGACAGGGAAATGACATTCAGTACTTC
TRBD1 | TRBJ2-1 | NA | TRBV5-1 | CASSFRGQGDNEQFF | TGCGCCAGCAGCTTCCGCGGACAGGGAGACAATGAGCAGTTCTTC
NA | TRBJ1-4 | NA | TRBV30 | CAWRGDKYEKLFF | TGTGCCTGGAGGGGGGACAAATATGAAAAACTGTTTTTT
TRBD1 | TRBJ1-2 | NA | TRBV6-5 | CATRNPDRVDGYTF | TGTGCCACCCGAAACCCCGACAGGGTGGACGGCTACACCTTC
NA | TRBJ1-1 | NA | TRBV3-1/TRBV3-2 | CATTDSSSTEAFF | TGTGCCACTACGGACAGTTCGAGCACTGAAGCTTTCTTT
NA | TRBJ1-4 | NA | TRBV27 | CASSLQLGFDEKLFF | TGTGCCAGCAGTTTACAGTTGGGGTTTGATGAAAAACTGTTTTTT
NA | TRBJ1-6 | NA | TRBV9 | CASSVALNSPLHF | TGTGCCAGCAGCGTTGCGCTCAATTCACCCCTCCACTTT
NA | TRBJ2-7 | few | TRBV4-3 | CASSQDLGGSYEQYF | TGCGCCAGCAGCCAAGATCTGGGGGGCTCCTACGAGCAGTACTTC
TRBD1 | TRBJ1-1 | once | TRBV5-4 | CASSAGQGALWNTEAFF | TGTGCCAGCAGCGCTGGACAGGGGGCACTGTGGAACACTGAAGCTTTCTTT
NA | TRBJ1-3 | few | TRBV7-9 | CASSLVSGNTIYF | TGTGCCAGCAGCTTAGTCTCTGGAAACACCATATATTTT
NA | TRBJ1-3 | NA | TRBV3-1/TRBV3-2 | CASSQENTIYF | TGTGCCAGCAGCCAAGAGAACACCATATATTTT
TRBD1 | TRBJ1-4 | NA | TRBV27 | CASSQPDRARGKLFF | TGTGCCAGCAGTCAACCCGACAGGGCGCGTGGAAAACTGTTTTTT
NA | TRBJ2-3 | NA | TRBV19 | CASSINTGSTDTQYF | TGTGCCAGTAGCATCAACACAGGGAGCACAGATACGCAGTATTTT
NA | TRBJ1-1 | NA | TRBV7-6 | CASSLVLKGNTEAFF | TGTGCCAGCAGCTTAGTGCTGAAAGGGAACACTGAAGCTTTCTTT
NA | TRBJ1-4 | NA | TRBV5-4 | CASSLSETGNEKLFF | TGTGCCAGCAGCTTGTCCGAAACGGGTAATGAAAAACTGTTTTTT
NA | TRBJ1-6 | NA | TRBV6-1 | CASSEAGDDSPLHF | TGTGCCAGCAGTGAAGCAGGGGATGATTCACCCCTCCACTTT
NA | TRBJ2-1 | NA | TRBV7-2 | CASSSGWRNEQFF | TGTGCCAGCAGCTCGGGGTGGAGGAATGAGCAGTTCTTC
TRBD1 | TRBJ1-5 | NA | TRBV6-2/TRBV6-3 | CASSTSGGSGQPQHF | TGTGCCAGCAGTACGTCAGGGGGGTCAGGACAGCCCCAGCATTTT
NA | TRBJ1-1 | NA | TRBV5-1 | CASSTGGTEAFF | TGCGCCAGCTCTACAGGAGGCACTGAAGCTTTCTTT
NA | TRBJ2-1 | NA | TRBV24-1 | CATSLADNEQFF | TGTGCCACCAGTTTAGCAGACAATGAGCAGTTCTTC
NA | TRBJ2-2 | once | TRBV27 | CASSLGSQRLYTGELFF | TGTGCCAGCAGTTTGGGGAGCCAACGACTGTACACCGGGGAGCTGTTTTTT